This T cell receptor (beta chain) was recovered during a study of Graves' ophthalmopathy and Graves' hyperthyroidism. About the study: The collection of peripheral blood took place at initial diagnosis, before any treatment.

Per germline, CDR1 ENHRY and CDR2 SYGVKD. V shed 8 bases, J shed 3 bases, and the junction held 5 bases outside the gene matches. This CDR3 spans 14 amino acids. Amplified TCR beta CDR3 regions were obtained using RNA transcripts as template. Second-round multiplex PCR came after first-round RT-PCR with HTBI primers. TCRdb itself ran the multiplex PCR reads through MiXCR, one entry per CDR3 protein. The sample carries hundreds of thousands of distinct CDR3 sequences, more than 40% recorded once. The source is an adult man with Graves' ophthalmopathy. The rearrangement uses TRBV10-3 and TRBJ2-7, with 12 bases matching TRBD1. The sequencing input was peripheral blood. CDR3 nucleotides: TGTGCCATCGGTGGGACAGGGGGCGTCTACGAGCAGTACTTC. This translates into CAIGGTGGVYEQYF.